Detailed here is one T cell receptor beta chain. The antigen is unknown. Both 60 Vbeta primers and 13 Jbeta primers went into the PCR. Profiling relied on immunoSEQ multiplex PCR, and the TCRdb table lists in-frame clones only, not all of them. The sample lists some 220,000 clones, roughly 79% occurring once. These data come from a study of cytomegalovirus exposure and HLA in healthy donors. Study-level points and caveats: Serostatus for CMV was the only available immune exposure information. Later analysis identified several of the most significant clusters that appeared linked to common viral pathogens. Association with HLA alleles at 0.05 false discovery rate was found for 16,951 TCR beta sequences in a later analysis.

The germline gives CDR1 KGHSY, CDR2 FQNENV. V lost 0 bases and J 1 base, leaving 7 bases between the germline ends. The CDR3 length is 14 residues. The chain employs TRBV16 and TRBJ2-7; D gene uncertain. Sequenced: PBMCs. This TCR derives from a woman in her thirties or forties in good health and CMV-seronegative. As DNA, the CDR3 is TGTGCCAGCAGCCAATCGCGGAATTCCTACGAGCAGTACTTC. Amino acids: CASSQSRNSYEQYF. The whole variable domain, remainder taken from reference TRBV16 and TRBJ2-7, is GEEVAQTPKHLVRGEGQKAKLYCAPIKGHSYVFWYQQVLKNEFKFLISFQNENVFDETGMPKERFSAKCLPNSPCSLEIQATKLEDSAVYFCASSQSRNSYEQYFGPGTRLTVT.